This T cell receptor (beta chain) is drawn from a study of shared clonotypes between healthy human individuals. A word on this clone: Its antigen is undetermined.

V shed 3 bases and J shed 5 bases, with 4 bases lying between them. The CDR3 has 11 residues. The germline CDR1 and CDR2 sequences are SGHTA and FQGNSA. Researchers ran the assay at a deep level. Genomic DNA of each subset was evenly split across several immunoSEQ plates. The method was immunoSEQ multiplex PCR; TCRdb's version includes in-frame clones alone and lacks a portion of them. The sample lists 2 million to 2.5 million clones; approximately 93% were seen once. Study-wide results and limits: Sampling covered nothing but blood. Tissue TCR repertoires likely differ from those found in blood. Among non-shared clonotypes, generation probabilities were lower than among those shared by all four donors.

The chain recombines TRBV7-2 with TRBJ1-1; no definite D call. Material for sequencing was naive CD4+ T cells from PBMCs. Subset specified: CD45RA+ positively selected. This TCR derives from a man between 18 and 29 years old in good health. Some clones in this sample may be carry-over from other donors' samples. CDR3 bases: TGTGCCAGCAGCTTTGAGACTGAAGCTTTCTTT. Its translation: CASSFETEAFF.